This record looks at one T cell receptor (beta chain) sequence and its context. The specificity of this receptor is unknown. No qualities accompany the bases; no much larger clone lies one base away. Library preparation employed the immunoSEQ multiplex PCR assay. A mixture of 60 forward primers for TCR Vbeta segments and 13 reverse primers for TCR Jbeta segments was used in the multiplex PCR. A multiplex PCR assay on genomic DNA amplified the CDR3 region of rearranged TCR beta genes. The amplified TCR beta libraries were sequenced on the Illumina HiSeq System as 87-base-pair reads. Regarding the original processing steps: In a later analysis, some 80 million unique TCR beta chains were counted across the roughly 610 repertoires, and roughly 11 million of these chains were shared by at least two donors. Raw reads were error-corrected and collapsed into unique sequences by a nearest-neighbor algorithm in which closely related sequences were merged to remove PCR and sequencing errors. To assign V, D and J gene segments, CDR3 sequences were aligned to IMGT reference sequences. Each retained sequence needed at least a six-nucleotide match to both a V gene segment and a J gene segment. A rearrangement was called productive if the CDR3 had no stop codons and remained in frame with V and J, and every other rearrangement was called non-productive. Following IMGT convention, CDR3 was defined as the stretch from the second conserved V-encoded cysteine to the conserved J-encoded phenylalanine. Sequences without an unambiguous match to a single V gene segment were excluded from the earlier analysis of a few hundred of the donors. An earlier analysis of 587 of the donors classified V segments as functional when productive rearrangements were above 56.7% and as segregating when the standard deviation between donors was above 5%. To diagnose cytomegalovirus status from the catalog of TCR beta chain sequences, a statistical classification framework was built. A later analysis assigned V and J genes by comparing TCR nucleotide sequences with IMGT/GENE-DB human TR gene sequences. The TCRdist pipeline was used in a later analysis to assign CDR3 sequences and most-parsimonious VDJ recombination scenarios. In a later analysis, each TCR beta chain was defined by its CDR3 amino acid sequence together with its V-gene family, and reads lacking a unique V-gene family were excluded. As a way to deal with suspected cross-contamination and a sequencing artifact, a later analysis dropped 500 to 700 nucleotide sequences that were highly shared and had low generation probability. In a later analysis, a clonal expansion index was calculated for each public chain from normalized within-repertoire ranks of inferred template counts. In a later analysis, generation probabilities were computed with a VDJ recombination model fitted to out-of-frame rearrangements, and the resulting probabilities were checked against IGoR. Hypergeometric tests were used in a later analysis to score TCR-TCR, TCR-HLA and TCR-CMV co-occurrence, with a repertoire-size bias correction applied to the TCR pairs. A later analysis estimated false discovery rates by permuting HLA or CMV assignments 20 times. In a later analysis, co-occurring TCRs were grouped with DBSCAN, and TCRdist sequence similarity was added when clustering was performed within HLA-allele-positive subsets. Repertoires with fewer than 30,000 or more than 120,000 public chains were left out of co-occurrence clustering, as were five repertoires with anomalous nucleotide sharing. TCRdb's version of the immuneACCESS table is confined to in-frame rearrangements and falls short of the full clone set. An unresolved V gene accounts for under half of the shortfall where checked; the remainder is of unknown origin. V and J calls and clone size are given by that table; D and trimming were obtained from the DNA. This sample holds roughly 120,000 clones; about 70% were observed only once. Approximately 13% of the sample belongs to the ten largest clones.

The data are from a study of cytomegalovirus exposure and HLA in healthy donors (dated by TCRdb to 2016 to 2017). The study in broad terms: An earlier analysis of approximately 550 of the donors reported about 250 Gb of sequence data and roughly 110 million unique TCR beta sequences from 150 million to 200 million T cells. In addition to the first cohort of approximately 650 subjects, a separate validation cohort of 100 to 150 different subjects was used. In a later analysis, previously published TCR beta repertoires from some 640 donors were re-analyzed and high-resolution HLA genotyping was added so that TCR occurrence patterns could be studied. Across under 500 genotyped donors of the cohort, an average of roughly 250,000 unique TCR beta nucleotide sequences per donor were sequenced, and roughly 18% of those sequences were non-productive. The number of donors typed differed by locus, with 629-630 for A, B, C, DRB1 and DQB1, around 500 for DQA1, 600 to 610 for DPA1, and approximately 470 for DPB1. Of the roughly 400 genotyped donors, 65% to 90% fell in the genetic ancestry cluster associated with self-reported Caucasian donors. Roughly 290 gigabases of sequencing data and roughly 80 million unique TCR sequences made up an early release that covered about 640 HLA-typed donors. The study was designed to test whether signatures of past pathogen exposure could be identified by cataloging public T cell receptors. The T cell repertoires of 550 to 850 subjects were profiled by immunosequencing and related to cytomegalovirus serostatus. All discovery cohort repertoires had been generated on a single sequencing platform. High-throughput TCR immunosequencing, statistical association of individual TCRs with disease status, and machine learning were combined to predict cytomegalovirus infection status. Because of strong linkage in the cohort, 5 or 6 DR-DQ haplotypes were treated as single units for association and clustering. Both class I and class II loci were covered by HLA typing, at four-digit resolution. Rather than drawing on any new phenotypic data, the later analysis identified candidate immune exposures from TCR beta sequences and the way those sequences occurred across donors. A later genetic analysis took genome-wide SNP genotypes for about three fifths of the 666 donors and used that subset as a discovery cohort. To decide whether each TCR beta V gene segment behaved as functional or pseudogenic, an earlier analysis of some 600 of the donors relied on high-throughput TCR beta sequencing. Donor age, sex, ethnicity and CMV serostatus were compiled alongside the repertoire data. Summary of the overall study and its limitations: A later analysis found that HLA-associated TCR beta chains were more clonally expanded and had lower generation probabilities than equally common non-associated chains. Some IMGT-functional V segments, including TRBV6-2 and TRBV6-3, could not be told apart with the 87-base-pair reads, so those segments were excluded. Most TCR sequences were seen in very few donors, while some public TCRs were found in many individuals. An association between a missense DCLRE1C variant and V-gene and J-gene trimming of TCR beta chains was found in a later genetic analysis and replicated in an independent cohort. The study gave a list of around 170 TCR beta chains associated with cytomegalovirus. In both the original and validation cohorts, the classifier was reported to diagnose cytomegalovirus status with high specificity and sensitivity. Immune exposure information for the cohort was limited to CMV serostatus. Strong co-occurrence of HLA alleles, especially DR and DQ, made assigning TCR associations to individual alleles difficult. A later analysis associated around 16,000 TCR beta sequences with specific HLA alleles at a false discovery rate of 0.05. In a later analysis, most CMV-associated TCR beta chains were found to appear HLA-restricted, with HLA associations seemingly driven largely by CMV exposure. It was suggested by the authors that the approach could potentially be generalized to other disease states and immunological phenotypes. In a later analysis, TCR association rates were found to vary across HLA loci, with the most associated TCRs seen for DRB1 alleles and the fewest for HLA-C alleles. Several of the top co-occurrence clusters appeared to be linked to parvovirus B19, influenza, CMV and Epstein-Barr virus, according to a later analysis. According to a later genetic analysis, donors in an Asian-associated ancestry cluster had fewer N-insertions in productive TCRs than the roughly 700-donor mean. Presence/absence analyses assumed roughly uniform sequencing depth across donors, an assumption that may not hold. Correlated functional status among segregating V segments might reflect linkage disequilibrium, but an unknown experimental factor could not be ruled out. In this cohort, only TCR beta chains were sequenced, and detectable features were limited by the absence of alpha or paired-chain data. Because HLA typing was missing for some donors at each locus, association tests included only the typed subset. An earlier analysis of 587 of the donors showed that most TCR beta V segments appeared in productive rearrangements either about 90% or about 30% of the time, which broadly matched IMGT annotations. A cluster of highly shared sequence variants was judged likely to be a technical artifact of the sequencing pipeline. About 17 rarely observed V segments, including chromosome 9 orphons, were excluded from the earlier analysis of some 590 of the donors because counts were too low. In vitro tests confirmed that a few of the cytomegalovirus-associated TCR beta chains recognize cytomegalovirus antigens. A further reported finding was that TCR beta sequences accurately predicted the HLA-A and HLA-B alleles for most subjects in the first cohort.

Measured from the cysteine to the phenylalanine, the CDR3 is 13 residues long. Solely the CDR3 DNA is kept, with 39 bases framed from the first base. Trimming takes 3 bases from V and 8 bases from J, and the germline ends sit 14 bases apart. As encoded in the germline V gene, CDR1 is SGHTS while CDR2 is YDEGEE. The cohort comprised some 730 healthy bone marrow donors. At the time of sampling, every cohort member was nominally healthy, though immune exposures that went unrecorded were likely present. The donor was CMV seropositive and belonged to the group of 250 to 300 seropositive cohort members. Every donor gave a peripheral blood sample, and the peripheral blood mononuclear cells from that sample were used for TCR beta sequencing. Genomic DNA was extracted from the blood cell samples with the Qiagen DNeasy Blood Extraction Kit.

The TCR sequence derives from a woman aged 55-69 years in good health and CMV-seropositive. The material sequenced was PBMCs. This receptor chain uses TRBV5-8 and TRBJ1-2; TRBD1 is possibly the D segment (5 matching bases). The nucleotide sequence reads TGTGCCAGCAGCTCTCAGGGCGTTAGCGGCTACACCTTC. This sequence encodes CASSSQGVSGYTF.